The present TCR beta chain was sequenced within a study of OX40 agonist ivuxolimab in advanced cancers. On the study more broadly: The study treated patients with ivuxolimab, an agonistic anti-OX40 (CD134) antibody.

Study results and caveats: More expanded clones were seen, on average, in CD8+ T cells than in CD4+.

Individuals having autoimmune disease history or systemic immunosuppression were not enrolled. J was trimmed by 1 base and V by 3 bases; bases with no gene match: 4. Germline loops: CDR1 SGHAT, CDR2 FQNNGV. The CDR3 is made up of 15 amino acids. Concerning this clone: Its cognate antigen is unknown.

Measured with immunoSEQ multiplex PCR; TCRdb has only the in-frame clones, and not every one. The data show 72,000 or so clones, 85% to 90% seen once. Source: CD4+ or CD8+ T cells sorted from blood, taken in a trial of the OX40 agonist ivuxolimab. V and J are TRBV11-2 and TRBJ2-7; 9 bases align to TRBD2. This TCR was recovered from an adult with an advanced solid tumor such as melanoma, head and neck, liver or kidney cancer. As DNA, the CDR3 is TGTGCCAGCAGCTTCCTTCTAGCGGGATCCTACGAGCAGTACTTC. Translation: CASSFLLAGSYEQYF.